This T cell receptor (beta chain) was recovered during a study of CD8 T cells in ankylosing spondylitis. This clonotype came up many times. Antigen: not known. Researchers built TCR beta libraries using quantitative 5'-RACE with molecular barcodes. One entry per CDR3 protein, called by TCRdb with MiXCR from the 5' RACE reads. The sample has more than 500,000 distinct CDR3 sequences, roughly 5.3% seen once. Study outcomes and limitations: Reactive arthritis synovial fluid and blood were previously reported to contain some motif variants. Significant enrichment of disease-linked clones was reportedly seen in matched ankylosing spondylitis synovial fluid. Ankylosing spondylitis blood appeared to be characterized by a TCR beta motif of fewer than ten highly homologous variants.

The material sequenced was blood, either unsorted or a sorted T cell fraction (not recorded which). The clonotype originates from a male donor with ankylosing spondylitis.

CDR3: CASSGGLETDTQYF. CDR3 bases: TGTGCCAGCAGTGGGGGTTTGGAGACAGATACGCAGTATTTT. This chain links TRBV12-3 or TRBV12-4 with TRBJ2-3, with D possibly called TRBD1 or TRBD2 (5 bases each). The V end was cut by 5 bases, the J end by 3 bases, with 12 bases between. The CDR3 contains 14 residues.